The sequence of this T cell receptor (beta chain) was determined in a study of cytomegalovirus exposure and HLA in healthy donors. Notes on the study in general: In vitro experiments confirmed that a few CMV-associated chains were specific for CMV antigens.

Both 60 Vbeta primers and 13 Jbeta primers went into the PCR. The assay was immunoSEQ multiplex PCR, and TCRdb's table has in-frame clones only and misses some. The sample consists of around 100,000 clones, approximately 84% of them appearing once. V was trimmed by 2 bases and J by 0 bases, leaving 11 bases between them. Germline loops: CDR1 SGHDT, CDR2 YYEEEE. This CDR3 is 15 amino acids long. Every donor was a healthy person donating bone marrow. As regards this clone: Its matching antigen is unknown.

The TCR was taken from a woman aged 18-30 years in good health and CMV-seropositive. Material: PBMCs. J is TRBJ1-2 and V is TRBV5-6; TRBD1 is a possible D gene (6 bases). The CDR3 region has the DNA TGTGCCAGCAGCTTAGCAGGGGCCGCTAACTATGGCTACACCTTC. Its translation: CASSLAGAANYGYTF. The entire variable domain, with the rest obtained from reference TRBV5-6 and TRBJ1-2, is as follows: DAGVTQSPTHLIKTRGQQVTLRCSPKSGHDTVSWYQQALGQGPQFIFQYYEEEERQRGNFPDRFSGHQFPNYSSELNVNALLLGDSALYLCASSLAGAANYGYTFGSGTRLTVV.